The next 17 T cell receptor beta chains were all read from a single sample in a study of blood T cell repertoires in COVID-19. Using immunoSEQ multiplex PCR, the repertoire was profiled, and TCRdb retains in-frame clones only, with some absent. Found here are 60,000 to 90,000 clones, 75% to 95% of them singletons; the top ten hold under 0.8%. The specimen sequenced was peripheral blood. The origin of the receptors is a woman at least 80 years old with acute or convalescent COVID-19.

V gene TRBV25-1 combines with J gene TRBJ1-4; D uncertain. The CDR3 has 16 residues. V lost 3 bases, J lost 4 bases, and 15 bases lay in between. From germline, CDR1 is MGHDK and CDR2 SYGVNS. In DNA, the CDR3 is TGTGCCAGCAGTGAGTTCGGCGCTGGACTTAATGAAAAACTGTTTTTT. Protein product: CASSEFGAGLNEKLFF.

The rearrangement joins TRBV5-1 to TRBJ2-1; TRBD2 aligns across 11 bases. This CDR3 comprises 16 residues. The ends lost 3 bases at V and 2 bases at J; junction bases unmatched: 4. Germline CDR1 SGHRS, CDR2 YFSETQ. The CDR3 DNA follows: TGCGCCAGCAGCTGGGGGACTAGCGGACCCTACAATGAGCAGTTCTTC. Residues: CASSWGTSGPYNEQFF.

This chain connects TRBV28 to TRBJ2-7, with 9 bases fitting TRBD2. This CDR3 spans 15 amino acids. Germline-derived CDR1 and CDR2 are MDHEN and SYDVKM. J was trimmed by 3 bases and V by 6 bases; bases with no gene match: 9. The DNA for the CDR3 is TGTGCCAGCAGGGGTAGCGGGAGCCCCCTCTACGAGCAGTACTTC. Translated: CASRGSGSPLYEQYF. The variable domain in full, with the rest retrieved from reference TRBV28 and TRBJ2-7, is DVKVTQSSRYLVKRTGEKVFLECVQDMDHENMFWYRQDPGLGLRLIYFSYDVKMKEKGDIPEGYSVSREKKERFSLILESASTNQTSMYLCASRGSGSPLYEQYFGPGTRLTVT.

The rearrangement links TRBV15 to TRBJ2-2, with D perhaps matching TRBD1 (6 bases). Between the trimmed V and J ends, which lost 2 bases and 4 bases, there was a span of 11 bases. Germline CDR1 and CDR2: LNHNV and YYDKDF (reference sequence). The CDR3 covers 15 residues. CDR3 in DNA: TGTGCCACCAGCAGAAGTCAGGGGCGCACCGGGGAGCTGTTTTTT. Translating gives CATSRSQGRTGELFF.

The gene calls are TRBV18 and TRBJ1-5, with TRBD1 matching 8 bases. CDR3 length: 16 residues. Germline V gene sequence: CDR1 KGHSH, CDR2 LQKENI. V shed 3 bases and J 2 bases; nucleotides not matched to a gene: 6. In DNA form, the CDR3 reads TGTGCCAGCTCACCTCTGACAGGGGAGGGCAATCAGCCCCAGCATTTT. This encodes CASSPLTGEGNQPQHF. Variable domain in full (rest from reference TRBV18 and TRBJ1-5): NAGVMQNPRHLVRRRGQEARLRCSPMKGHSHVYWYRQLPEEGLKFMVYLQKENIIDESGMPKERFSAEFPKEGPSILRIQQVVRGDSAAYFCASSPLTGEGNQPQHFGDGTRLSIL.

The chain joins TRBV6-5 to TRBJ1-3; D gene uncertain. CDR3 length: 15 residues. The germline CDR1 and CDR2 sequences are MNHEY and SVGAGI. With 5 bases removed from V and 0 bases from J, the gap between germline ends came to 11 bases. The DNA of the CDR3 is TGTGCCAGCAGTCCACGTTGGAGCTCTGGAAACACCATATATTTT. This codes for CASSPRWSSGNTIYF.

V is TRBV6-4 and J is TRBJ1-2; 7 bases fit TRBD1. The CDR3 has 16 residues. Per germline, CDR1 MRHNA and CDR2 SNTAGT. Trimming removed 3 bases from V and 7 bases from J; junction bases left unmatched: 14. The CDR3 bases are TGTGCCAGCAGTGATTTTCAGGGGGTGTCTGAGTTTGGCTACACCTTC. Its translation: CASSDFQGVSEFGYTF.

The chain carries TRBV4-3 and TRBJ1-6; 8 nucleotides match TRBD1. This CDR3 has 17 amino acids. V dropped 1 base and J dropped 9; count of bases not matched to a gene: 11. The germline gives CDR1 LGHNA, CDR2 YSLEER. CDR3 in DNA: TGCGCCAGCAGCCAAGTCCCCTCCGGGACAGGTATTTCACCCCTCCACTTT. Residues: CASSQVPSGTGISPLHF.

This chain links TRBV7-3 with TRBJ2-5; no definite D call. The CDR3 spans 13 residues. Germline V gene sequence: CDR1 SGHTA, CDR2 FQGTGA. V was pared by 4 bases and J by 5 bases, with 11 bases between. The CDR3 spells CASSSTPTETQYF. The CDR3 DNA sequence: TGTGCCAGCAGCTCGACACCGACGGAGACCCAGTACTTC.

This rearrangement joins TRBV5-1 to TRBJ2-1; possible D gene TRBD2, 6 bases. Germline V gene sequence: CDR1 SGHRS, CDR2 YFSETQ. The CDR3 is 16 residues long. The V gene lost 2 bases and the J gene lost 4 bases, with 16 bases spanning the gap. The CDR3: CASSFLSSGTYNEQFF. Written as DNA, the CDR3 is TGCGCCAGCAGCTTTTTGAGTAGCGGAACGTACAATGAGCAGTTCTTC.

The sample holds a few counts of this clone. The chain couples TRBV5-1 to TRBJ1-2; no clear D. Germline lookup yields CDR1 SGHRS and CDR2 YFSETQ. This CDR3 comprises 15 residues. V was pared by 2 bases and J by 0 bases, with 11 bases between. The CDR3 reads CASSFEGYANYGYTF. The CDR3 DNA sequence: TGCGCCAGCAGCTTTGAGGGATATGCTAACTATGGCTACACCTTC.

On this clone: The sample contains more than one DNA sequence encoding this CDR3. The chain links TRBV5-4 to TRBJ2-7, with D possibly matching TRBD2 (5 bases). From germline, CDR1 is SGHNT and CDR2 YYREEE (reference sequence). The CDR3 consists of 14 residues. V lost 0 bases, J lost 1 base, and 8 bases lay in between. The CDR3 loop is CASSLEPGSYEQYF. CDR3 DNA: TGTGCCAGCAGCTTGGAGCCGGGATCCTACGAGCAGTACTTC.

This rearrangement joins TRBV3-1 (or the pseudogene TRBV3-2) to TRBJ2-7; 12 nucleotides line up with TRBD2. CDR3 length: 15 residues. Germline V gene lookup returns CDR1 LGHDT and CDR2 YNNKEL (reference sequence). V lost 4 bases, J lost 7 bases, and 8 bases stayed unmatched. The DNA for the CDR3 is TGTGCCAGCAGCCCAGGGACTAGCGGGTCCCGAGAGCAGTACTTC. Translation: CASSPGTSGSREQYF.

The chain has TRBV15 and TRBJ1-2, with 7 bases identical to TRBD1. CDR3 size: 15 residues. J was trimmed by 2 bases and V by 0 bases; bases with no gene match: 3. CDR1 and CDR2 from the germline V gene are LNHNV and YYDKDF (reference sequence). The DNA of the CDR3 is TGTGCCACCAGCAGAGATAAAGGGGGCAACTATGGCTACACCTTC. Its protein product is CATSRDKGGNYGYTF.

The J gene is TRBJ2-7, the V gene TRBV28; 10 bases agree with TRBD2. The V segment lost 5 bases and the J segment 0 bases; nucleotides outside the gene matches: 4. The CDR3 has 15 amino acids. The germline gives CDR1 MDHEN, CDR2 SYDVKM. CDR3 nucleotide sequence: TGTGCCAGCAGTCCCGGGACTAGCGTCTCCTACGAGCAGTACTTC. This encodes CASSPGTSVSYEQYF. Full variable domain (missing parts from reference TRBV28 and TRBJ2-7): DVKVTQSSRYLVKRTGEKVFLECVQDMDHENMFWYRQDPGLGLRLIYFSYDVKMKEKGDIPEGYSVSREKKERFSLILESASTNQTSMYLCASSPGTSVSYEQYFGPGTRLTVT.

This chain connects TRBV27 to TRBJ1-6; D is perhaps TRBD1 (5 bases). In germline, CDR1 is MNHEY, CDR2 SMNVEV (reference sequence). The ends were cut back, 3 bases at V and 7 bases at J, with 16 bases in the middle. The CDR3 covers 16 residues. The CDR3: CASSFGTRTGNSPLHF. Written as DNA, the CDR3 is TGTGCCAGCAGTTTTGGGACTAGGACGGGGAATTCACCCCTCCACTTT.

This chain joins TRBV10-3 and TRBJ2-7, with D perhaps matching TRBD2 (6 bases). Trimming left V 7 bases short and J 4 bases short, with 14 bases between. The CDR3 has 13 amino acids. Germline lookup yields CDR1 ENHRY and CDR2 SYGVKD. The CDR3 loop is CAIMTGVGYEQYF. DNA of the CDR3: TGTGCCATCATGACGGGAGTAGGATACGAGCAGTACTTC.